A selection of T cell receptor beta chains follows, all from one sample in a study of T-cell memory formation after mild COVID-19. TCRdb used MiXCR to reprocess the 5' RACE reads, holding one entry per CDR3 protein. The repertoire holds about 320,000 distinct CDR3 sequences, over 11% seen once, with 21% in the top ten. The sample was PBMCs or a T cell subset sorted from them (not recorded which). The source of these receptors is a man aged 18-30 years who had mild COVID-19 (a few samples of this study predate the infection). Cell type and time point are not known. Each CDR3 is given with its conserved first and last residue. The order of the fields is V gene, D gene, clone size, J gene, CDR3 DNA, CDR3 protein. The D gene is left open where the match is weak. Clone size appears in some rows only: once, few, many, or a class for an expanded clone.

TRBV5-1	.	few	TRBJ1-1	TGCGCCAGCAAAGGGATGGACAGCTACACTGAAGCTTTCTTT	CASKGMDSYTEAFF
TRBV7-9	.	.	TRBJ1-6	TGTGCCAGCAGCCCAGCCGGGGGCCATAATTCACCCCTCCACTTT	CASSPAGGHNSPLHF
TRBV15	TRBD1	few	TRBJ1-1	TGTGCCACCAGCAGAGGGAACAGGGGTGAAGCTTTCTTT	CATSRGNRGEAFF
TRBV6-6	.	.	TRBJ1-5	TGTGCCAGCAGTTACTCGGGCCGGGCCTGGAGCAATCAGCCCCAGCATTTT	CASSYSGRAWSNQPQHF
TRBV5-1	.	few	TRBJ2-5	TGCGCCAGCAGCTTGGCGGTGGGTGGGGACCCAGAGACCCAGTACTTC	CASSLAVGGDPETQYF
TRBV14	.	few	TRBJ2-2	TGTGCCAGCAGCCCACAAGCGGTAGCGAACACCGGGGAGCTGTTTTTT	CASSPQAVANTGELFF
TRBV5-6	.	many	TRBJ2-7	TGTGCCAGCAGCTTGGGGCCAGGACAGAGTAATACCTACGAGCAGTACTTC	CASSLGPGQSNTYEQYF
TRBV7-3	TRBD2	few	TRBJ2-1	TGTGCCAGCACACCAACCCCCTTACTAGCGGGGGGTCAAGAGCAGTTCTTC	CASTPTPLLAGGQEQFF
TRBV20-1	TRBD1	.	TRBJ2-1	TGCAGTGCTAGAGTCGAACAGGGGGCTGCCTACAATGAGCAGTTCTTC	CSARVEQGAAYNEQFF
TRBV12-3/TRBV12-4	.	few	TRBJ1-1	TGTGCCAGCAGCGTTGACACCATGAACACTGAAGCTTTCTTT	CASSVDTMNTEAFF
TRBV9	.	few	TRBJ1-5	TGTGCCAGCAGCGTAGATGGGGGCAATCAGCCCCAGCATTTT	CASSVDGGNQPQHF
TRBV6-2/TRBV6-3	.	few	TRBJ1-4	TGTGCCAGCCGCAATGAAAAACTGTTTTTT	CASRNEKLFF
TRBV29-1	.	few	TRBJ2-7	TGCAGCGCTGCCGGGTCCCCATTATACGAGCAGTACTTC	CSAAGSPLYEQYF
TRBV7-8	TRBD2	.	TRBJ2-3	TGTGCCGCCGGGGGGGGGTCCCACAGGGATACGCAGTATTTT	CAAGGGSHRDTQYF
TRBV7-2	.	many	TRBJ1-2	TGTGCCAGCAGCTTTGGCAGTCCTAACTATGGCTACACCTTC	CASSFGSPNYGYTF
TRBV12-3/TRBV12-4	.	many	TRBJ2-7	TGTGCCAGCTCAAGGACTGAGTCCTACGAGCAGTACTTC	CASSRTESYEQYF
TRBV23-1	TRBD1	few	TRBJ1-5	TGCGCCAGCAGTCCTCGGGCAGGACAGGGCTCCAATCAGCCCCAGCATTTT	CASSPRAGQGSNQPQHF